The rows below give T cell receptor beta chains drawn from one sample of a study of Graves' ophthalmopathy and Graves' hyperthyroidism. TCRdb recomputed calls from the multiplex PCR reads with MiXCR, one row per CDR3 protein. The sample lists fewer than 350,000 distinct CDR3 sequences; roughly a sixth were seen once. The sequenced sample consisted of peripheral blood. The receptors were sampled from an adult man with Graves' ophthalmopathy. The CDR3 runs from the conserved cysteine through the conserved F or W. Each record gives: J gene, V gene, clone size, D gene, CDR3 DNA, CDR3 protein. D genes are given only for firm matches. The listing skips clone size in some rows; elsewhere it reads once, few, many or a size class.

TRBJ2-7 TRBV28 many - TGTGCCAGCCGGGAGGTCGGAGACAGGGTGATGGACGAGCAGTACTTC CASREVGDRVMDEQYF
TRBJ2-4 TRBV6-1 few - TGTGCCAGCAGCCGGGACGTAAAAAACATTCAGTACTTC CASSRDVKNIQYF
TRBJ1-3 TRBV20-1 many - TGCAGTGCTAGAGATGGCGGAATCTCTGGAAACACCATATATTTT CSARDGGISGNTIYF
TRBJ2-7 TRBV7-9 many TRBD1 TGTGCCAGCAGCTCGACTAGGACAGGGTGGGAGCAGTACTTC CASSSTRTGWEQYF
TRBJ1-2 TRBV28 many - TGTGCCAGCAGTTTACAGTTCAACCTGGGCTACACCTTC CASSLQFNLGYTF
TRBJ2-2 TRBV12-5 once - TGTGCTAGTATAGCACCCAGCGTGGCCACCGGGGAGCTGTTTTTT CASIAPSVATGELFF
TRBJ1-2 TRBV28 - TRBD1 TGTGCCAGCAGAACAGGACAGGGGGCTAGTTATGGCTACACCTTC CASRTGQGASYGYTF
TRBJ2-5 TRBV27 once - TGTGCCAGCAGTTTAGCCGGGACCGCCGAGACCCAGTACTTC CASSLAGTAETQYF
TRBJ1-5 TRBV7-2 many - TGTGCCAGCAGCTTAGAGGGGCAGTCCCAGCATTTT CASSLEGQSQHF
TRBJ1-5 TRBV6-1 - - TGTGCCAGCAGTGAAAACAGGGTGGTCGATCAGCCCCAGCATTTT CASSENRVVDQPQHF
TRBJ2-7 TRBV6-1 many TRBD1 TGTGCCAGCAGCTGGGGACAGTACGAGCAGTACTTC CASSWGQYEQYF
TRBJ2-7 TRBV6-5 - - TGTGCCAGCAGTTACTCGGGCAGGACGGGCACCTACGAGCAGTACTTC CASSYSGRTGTYEQYF
TRBJ2-7 TRBV6-1 many - TGTGCCAGCAGTGAAGCGCCGTGGAGCTCCTACGAGCAGTACTTC CASSEAPWSSYEQYF
TRBJ1-5 TRBV24-1 many - TGTGCCACCTCCCGGGGCGGGGGATATAGCAATCAGCCCCAGCATTTT CATSRGGGYSNQPQHF
TRBJ2-7 TRBV29-1 many TRBD2 TGCAGCGTCCTAGGGACTAGCGGGAGTACAAACGAGCAGTACTTC CSVLGTSGSTNEQYF
TRBJ1-3 TRBV20-1 - - TGCAGTGCCTCCCAGCTAGGAAACACCATATATTTT CSASQLGNTIYF
TRBJ1-2 TRBV15 - - TGTGCCACCAGCAGAGAGGGAAACTTAGGCTACACCTTC CATSREGNLGYTF
TRBJ1-2 TRBV11-2 few - TGTGCCAGCAGGACACTACGACCCCGGGGTTTTGACTATGGCTACACCTTC CASRTLRPRGFDYGYTF
TRBJ1-1 TRBV20-1 many - TGCAGTGCTAGACAGACCCTAGGAATCACTGAAGCTTTCTTT CSARQTLGITEAFF
TRBJ2-5 TRBV12-3/TRBV12-4 many TRBD2 TGTGCCAGCAGGGAACTAGCGGATAAAGAGACCCAGTACTTC CASRELADKETQYF
TRBJ1-1 TRBV6-5 many TRBD1 TGTGCCAGCAGTTACTCAGGACAGGGCACTGAAGCTTTCTTT CASSYSGQGTEAFF
TRBJ1-2 TRBV7-2 many TRBD1 TGTGCCAGCAGCATCGGACAGGGGAGAAGCTATGGCTACACCTTC CASSIGQGRSYGYTF
TRBJ2-5 TRBV27 many TRBD1 TGTGCCAGCAGTTTGTTACAGGGGCAAGAGACCCAGTACTTC CASSLLQGQETQYF
TRBJ1-5 TRBV6-2/TRBV6-3 many - TGTGCCAGCAGCCCCTCTCGTAGGGCAATGGAGCAGCCCCAGCATTTT CASSPSRRAMEQPQHF
TRBJ2-5 TRBV9 many - TGTGCCAGCAGCGCCGGGCGGCAGGAGACCCAGTACTTC CASSAGRQETQYF
TRBJ2-5 TRBV19 many TRBD1 TGTGCCAGTACTATCGGGACAGCCGAGAGGGAGACCCAGTACTTC CASTIGTAERETQYF
TRBJ2-5 TRBV6-1 many TRBD1 TGTGCCAGCAGTGCTCAAGGGACAGGGGGCCTAGAGACCCAGTACTTC CASSAQGTGGLETQYF
TRBJ2-5 TRBV6-1 many TRBD1 TGTGCCAGCAGGCCACCGGACAGGGGGCTGCAAGAGACCCAGTACTTC CASRPPDRGLQETQYF
TRBJ1-6 TRBV15 many - TGTGCCACCAGCAGAGATCCAGGGGTTGGCTCACCCCTCCACTTT CATSRDPGVGSPLHF
TRBJ2-7 TRBV19 many - TGTGCCAGTAGTAGGGACCGGGACTACGAGCAGTACTTC CASSRDRDYEQYF
TRBJ2-7 TRBV6-2/TRBV6-3 many - TGTGCCAGCAGTTGGTACGGGGGCAGCTCCTACGAGCAGTACTTC CASSWYGGSSYEQYF
TRBJ1-1 TRBV12-3/TRBV12-4 few - TGTGCCAGCAGTGAACTTGGACAGTTGAACACTGAAGCTTTCTTT CASSELGQLNTEAFF
TRBJ2-7 TRBV12-3/TRBV12-4 many - TGTGCCAGCAGTTTAGCCCGGGGTCCCGGGGACGAGCAGTACTTC CASSLARGPGDEQYF
TRBJ2-5 TRBV20-1 many TRBD2 TGCAGTGCTAGTAGGGGGGGACTAGCGGGGACCGGGGAGACCCAGTACTTC CSASRGGLAGTGETQYF
TRBJ2-5 TRBV11-2 many - TGTGCCAGCAGCTTAGACGCAGAGACCCAGTACTTC CASSLDAETQYF
TRBJ1-2 TRBV12-3/TRBV12-4 many - TGTGCCAGCAGTTTAGCCGGGGGACCCTATGGCTACACCTTC CASSLAGGPYGYTF
TRBJ2-7 TRBV4-3 many - TGCGCCAGCAGCCAAGATTTATCTGGGAGCCCCTACGAGCAGTACTTC CASSQDLSGSPYEQYF
TRBJ2-6 TRBV11-1 many - TGTGCCAGCAGCTCCAGAGGGACCCAGTCTGGGGCCAACGTCCTGACTTTC CASSSRGTQSGANVLTF
TRBJ1-2 TRBV12-3/TRBV12-4 many - TGTGCCAGCAGGGCGAGACAGTGGGACTATGGCTACACCTTC CASRARQWDYGYTF
TRBJ2-5 TRBV30 few TRBD2 TGTGCCTGGAGTGGGGAGACTAGCGGGACCAAGCCCCAAGAGACCCAGTACTTC CAWSGETSGTKPQETQYF
TRBJ2-5 TRBV20-1 many - TGCAGTGCTAGACGGATCAGGGCCGTTGGAGAGACCCAGTACTTC CSARRIRAVGETQYF
TRBJ2-5 TRBV4-1 many - TGTGCCAGCAGCCAAGGACAGCTTCAAGAGACCCAGTACTTC CASSQGQLQETQYF
TRBJ2-5 TRBV6-1 many - TGTGCCAGCAGCCCACCGGGGGTACCAGAGACCCAGTACTTC CASSPPGVPETQYF
TRBJ2-7 TRBV20-1 many TRBD1 TGCAGTGCTCCCGGGACAGGCTCCTACGAGCAGTACTTC CSAPGTGSYEQYF
TRBJ2-7 TRBV5-6 many TRBD1 TGTGCCAGCAGCTCGCTCAGGGGGTACGAGCAGTACTTC CASSSLRGYEQYF
TRBJ1-2 TRBV20-1 many - TGCAGTGCGGAGAGGGGTAACTATGGCTACACCTTC CSAERGNYGYTF
TRBJ1-2 TRBV6-1 - - TGTGCCAGCATCCCGGGCGGTGTTGGCGTTGGCTACACCTTC CASIPGGVGVGYTF
TRBJ1-1 TRBV9 many TRBD1 TGTGCCAGCAGCCCCTCAGGGGGAACTGAAGCTTTCTTT CASSPSGGTEAFF
TRBJ2-2 TRBV5-1 - TRBD2 TGCGCCAGCAGCCAATCCTTAACTAGCGGGGAGACCGGGGAGCTGTTTTTT CASSQSLTSGETGELFF
TRBJ2-2 TRBV12-3/TRBV12-4 many - TGTGCCAGCAACTTGGGGGGACCCTCGAACACCGGGGAGCTGTTTTTT CASNLGGPSNTGELFF
TRBJ2-4 TRBV24-1 many - TGTGCCACCAGTGATATCCTGACTAGAATCGGAAACATTCAGTACTTC CATSDILTRIGNIQYF
TRBJ2-5 TRBV27 - TRBD1 TGTGCCAGCAGTGAATGGACAGGGACAGAGACCCAGTACTTC CASSEWTGTETQYF
TRBJ1-2 TRBV11-2 many - TGTGCCAGCAGCTTGGAGACAGTTAACGGGGGCTACACCTTC CASSLETVNGGYTF
TRBJ2-5 TRBV9 - - TGCGCCAGCAGCGCGGTACTGACCTGGGAGACCCAGTACTTC CASSAVLTWETQYF
TRBJ1-1 TRBV7-6 many - TGTGCCAGCAGCCTACAGGCAAACACTGAAGCTTTCTTT CASSLQANTEAFF
TRBJ1-6 TRBV12-3/TRBV12-4 many TRBD1 TGTGCCAGCAGAATGACAGGGGGCGACAATTCACCCCTCCACTTT CASRMTGGDNSPLHF
TRBJ1-3 TRBV24-1 many TRBD1 TGTGCCACCAGTGATCCGGGACAGGGGGCGTCTGGAAACACCATATATTTT CATSDPGQGASGNTIYF